The entry below describes one TCR beta chain. The antigen is undetermined. The record originates from a study of vaccination and CD4 T cells after COVID-19. Across the whole study: Investigators took post-vaccine samples a median 72 days after dose two, within a range of 14 to 241.

At the Johns Hopkins FTIC core, DNA taken from cultured CD4+ T cells was sequenced by way of the Oncomine TCR Beta short-read assay. TCRdb independently ran MiXCR on the PCR reads; one entry per CDR3 protein. The data show 15,000 to 20,000 distinct CDR3 sequences, 35% seen once. Per the germline V gene, CDR1 is GTSNPN and CDR2 is SVGIG (reference sequence). This CDR3 is built from 12 residues. The V end was cut by 3 bases, the J end by 9 bases, with 9 bases between. The treatment here: roughly 11-day PBMC culture with coronavirus spike peptide pools or control peptides (ViraFEST assay). ViraFEST sequenced TCRs after peptide-pool expansion of antigen-specific T cells.

The receptor's source is a human donor with COVID-19. The source material was cultured CD4+ T cells from blood. The chain employs TRBV30 and TRBJ1-6; D is ambiguous. CDR3 DNA: TGTGCCTGGAGCGCGGTTTCTTCACCCCTCCACTTT. Translation gives CAWSAVSSPLHF.